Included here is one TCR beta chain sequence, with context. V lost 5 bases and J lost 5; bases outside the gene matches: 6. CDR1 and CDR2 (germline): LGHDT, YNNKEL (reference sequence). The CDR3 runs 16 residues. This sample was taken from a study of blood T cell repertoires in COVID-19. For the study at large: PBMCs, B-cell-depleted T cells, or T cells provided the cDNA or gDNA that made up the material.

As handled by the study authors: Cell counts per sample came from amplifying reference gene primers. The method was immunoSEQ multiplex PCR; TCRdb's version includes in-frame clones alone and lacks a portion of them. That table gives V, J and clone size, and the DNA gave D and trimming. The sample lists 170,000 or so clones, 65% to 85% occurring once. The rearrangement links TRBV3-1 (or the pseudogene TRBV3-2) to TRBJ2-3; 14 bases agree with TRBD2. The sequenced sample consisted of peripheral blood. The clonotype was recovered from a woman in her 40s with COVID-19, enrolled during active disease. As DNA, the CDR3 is TGTGCCAGCAGCACCGGACTAGCGGGAGGAGGAGATACGCAGTATTTT. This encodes CASSTGLAGGGDTQYF.